These 20 T cell receptor beta chains share one sample of origin, sequenced in a study of long-term antiretroviral therapy in people with HIV. Sequencing used immunoSEQ v3.0 at survey level. The data were produced by immunoSEQ multiplex PCR, yet TCRdb's version contains in-frame clones alone and is incomplete. The sample consists of 17,000 or so clones, approximately 78% of them appearing once. The material was unsorted PBMCs, obtained 0.3 years after starting antiretroviral therapy. Source of these receptors: a man aged 18 to 29 with HIV.

The J gene is TRBJ2-7, the V gene TRBV9; 7 bases agree with TRBD2. The CDR3 is made up of 13 amino acids. CDR1 is SGDLS and CDR2 is YYNGEE in the germline V gene. V trimming: 0 bases; J trimming: 3 bases; junction bases outside the gene matches: 0. CDR3 nucleotides: TGTGCCAGCAGCGTAGGGGAGGGCTACGAGCAGTACTTC. As protein: CASSVGEGYEQYF.

The chain is built from TRBV28 and TRBJ2-7; TRBD1 might be the D (6 bases). V lost 6 bases to trimming and J lost 1 base, with 16 bases between them. The CDR3 length is 15 residues. Germline loops: CDR1 MDHEN, CDR2 SYDVKM. The CDR3 coding sequence is TGTGCCAGCAGATCCTCTGGGACACAATCCTACGAGCAGTACGTC. Amino acids: CASRSSGTQSYEQYV.

The chain links TRBV30 to TRBJ1-4, with a possible D match to TRBD1 (6 bases). The V end was cut by 1 base, the J end by 5 bases, with 14 bases between. This CDR3 comprises 15 residues. Germline assignment: CDR1 GTSNPN and CDR2 SVGIG (reference sequence). CDR3 DNA: TGTGCCTGGAGTGCCCTAGGACAGATCAATGAAAAACTGTTTTTT. It is translated as CAWSALGQINEKLFF.

The rearrangement links TRBV7-9 to TRBJ1-2; the match to TRBD1 covers 7 bases. The germline CDR1 and CDR2 sequences are SEHNR and FQNEAQ (reference sequence). The CDR3 contains 13 residues. V trimming: 9 bases; J trimming: 2 bases; junction bases outside the gene matches: 6. The CDR3 spells CASRRGVNYGYTF. The CDR3 nucleotides read TGTGCCAGTCGCAGGGGGGTGAACTATGGCTACACCTTC.

This clone was counted a few times. The chain joins TRBV7-3 to TRBJ1-4; 7 nucleotides align to TRBD1. The length of the CDR3 is 14 residues. Trimming at V came to 5 bases and at J to 7 bases, leaving 7 bases not matched to a gene. Germline V CDR1 and CDR2: SGHTA, FQGTGA. The CDR3 spells CASSSPGTAEKLFF. CDR3 sequence (DNA): TGTGCCAGCAGCAGCCCCGGGACAGCTGAAAAACTGTTTTTT.

This sequence joins TRBV5-1 and TRBJ2-5, with D perhaps matching TRBD2 (6 bases). The CDR3 is 15 amino acids. The germline gives CDR1 SGHRS, CDR2 YFSETQ. V lost 4 bases to trimming and J lost 5 bases, with 18 bases between them. The CDR3 spells CASSGGSGGGETQYF. The CDR3 region has the DNA TGCGCCAGCAGCGGGGGGTCTGGGGGAGGTGAGACCCAGTACTTC. The full variable domain, its missing parts supplied by reference TRBV5-1 and TRBJ2-5, is KAGVTQTPRYLIKTRGQQVTLSCSPISGHRSVSWYQQTPGQGLQFLFEYFSETQRNKGNFPGRFSGRQFSNSRSEMNVSTLELGDSALYLCASSGGSGGGETQYFGPGTRLLVL.

The V call is TRBV25-1, the J call TRBJ1-6; 7 bases align to TRBD1. CDR3 size: 14 residues. With 6 bases clipped from V and 5 bases from J, the junction kept 4 bases outside the gene matches. Germline V gene sequence: CDR1 MGHDK, CDR2 SYGVNS. Here the CDR3 reads CASSAGQDNSPLHF. CDR3 nucleotide sequence: TGTGCCAGCAGCGCCGGACAGGATAATTCACCCCTCCACTTT.

This clone was picked up a small number of times. The chain links TRBV7-9 to TRBJ1-2; TRBD1 is a possible D gene (5 bases). From germline, CDR1 is SEHNR and CDR2 FQNEAQ (reference sequence). Trimming removed 2 bases from V and 4 bases from J, with 17 bases in between. This CDR3 has 16 residues. This CDR3 is CASSLSGRNEGYGYTF. The CDR3 nucleotides read TGTGCCAGCAGCTTATCGGGGCGGAATGAGGGCTATGGCTACACCTTC.

CDR3 region: CASSLGWEKAGSSYEQYF. The CDR3 DNA is TGTGCCAGCAGCTTAGGCTGGGAAAAAGCGGGGAGCTCCTACGAGCAGTACTTC. The V call is TRBV7-6, the J call TRBJ2-7, with 7 bases matching TRBD2. CDR1 SGHVS and CDR2 FNYEAQ come from the germline V gene. V lost 1 base and J lost 0; bases outside the gene matches: 12. The CDR3 runs to 18 residues.

The J gene is TRBJ2-5, the V gene TRBV10-1; TRBD2 matches at 8 bases. Germline V gene sequence: CDR1 WNHNN, CDR2 SYGVQD (reference sequence). V dropped 5 bases and J dropped 5; count of bases not matched to a gene: 4. The CDR3 sequence is 13 residues long. The CDR3 reads CASSRAGDETQYF. CDR3 bases: TGCGCCAGCAGTCGAGCGGGGGACGAGACCCAGTACTTC.

This sequence joins TRBV5-1 and TRBJ1-1; D gene unclear. With 4 bases removed from V and 1 base from J, the gap between germline ends came to 11 bases. CDR3 length: 14 amino acids. Per germline, CDR1 SGHRS and CDR2 YFSETQ. Here the CDR3 reads CASSPRTENTEAFF. The DNA for the CDR3 is TGCGCCAGCAGCCCACGGACGGAGAACACTGAAGCTTTCTTT. The whole variable domain, remainder taken from reference TRBV5-1 and TRBJ1-1, is KAGVTQTPRYLIKTRGQQVTLSCSPISGHRSVSWYQQTPGQGLQFLFEYFSETQRNKGNFPGRFSGRQFSNSRSEMNVSTLELGDSALYLCASSPRTENTEAFFGQGTRLTVV.

The V and J genes are TRBV6-6 and TRBJ1-2; 8 nucleotides match TRBD1. V trimming: 6 bases; J trimming: 3 bases; junction bases outside the gene matches: 6. The CDR3 is 14 amino acids. Per the germline V gene, CDR1 is MNHNY and CDR2 is SVGAGI (reference sequence). CDR3 nucleotides: TGTGCCAGCAGCCCGGACAGGGATGACTATGGCTACACCTTC. Its translation: CASSPDRDDYGYTF.

The genes are TRBV2 and TRBJ2-5; either TRBD1 or TRBD2 may supply D (5 bases each). The CDR3 consists of 15 residues. Trimming took 3 bases from V and 7 from J, leaving 18 bases between them. Germline values: CDR1 SNHLY, CDR2 FYNNEI. The chain's CDR3 is CASSDESGPGLTQYF. The CDR3 bases are TGTGCCAGCAGTGATGAATCGGGACCGGGATTGACCCAGTACTTC.

The chain uses TRBV7-3 and TRBJ2-6, with D maybe TRBD1 (5 bases). The CDR3 totals 13 residues. The germline V gene encodes CDR1 SGHTA and CDR2 FQGTGA. V gave up 10 bases and J gave up 1 base, with 8 bases separating them. CDR3 in DNA: TGTGCCATAAGGGGATCTGGGGCCAACGTCCTGACTTTC. Encoded protein: CAIRGSGANVLTF.

J is TRBJ2-1 and V is TRBV2; D is perhaps TRBD1 or TRBD2 (6 bases each). Germline V gene sequence: CDR1 SNHLY, CDR2 FYNNEI. CDR3 length: 14 residues. Deletions cut 8 bases from V and 1 base from J, with 12 bases between. CDR3 region: CASYREVSYNEQFF. In DNA, the CDR3 is TGTGCCAGCTACAGGGAGGTTTCCTACAATGAGCAGTTCTTC.

The chain is built from TRBV4-2 and TRBJ2-2; no reliable D call. This CDR3 region has 16 residues. Deletions cut 1 base from V and 5 bases from J, with 14 bases between. CDR1 LGHNA and CDR2 YNFKEQ come from the germline V gene. The CDR3 DNA reads as TGTGCCAGCAGCCAAGCGGATCTCCCTGGGACCGGGGAGCTGTTTTTT. Encoded protein: CASSQADLPGTGELFF.

This clone occurred once. The chain uses TRBV6-5 and TRBJ1-2; perhaps TRBD1 as D (6 bases). Trimming cost V 4 bases and J 1 base, with 16 bases left between them. Germline V gene lookup returns CDR1 MNHEY and CDR2 SVGAGI. The length of the CDR3 is 16 residues. The CDR3 DNA reads as TGTGCCAGCAGTTTTAGGCAGGGGAACTATAACTATGGCTACACCTTC. Amino acid sequence: CASSFRQGNYNYGYTF.

The chain carries TRBV5-1 and TRBJ1-2; D unclear. CDR1 and CDR2 (germline): SGHRS, YFSETQ. The CDR3 spans 13 residues. V gave up 6 bases and J gave up 0 bases, with 9 bases separating them. CDR3 sequence: CASTPGANYGYTF. The CDR3 DNA sequence: TGCGCCAGCACCCCAGGAGCTAACTATGGCTACACCTTC.

This chain links TRBV7-6 with TRBJ1-3; 8 bases map to TRBD1. V trimming: 1 base; J trimming: 8 bases; junction bases outside the gene matches: 7. Germline-derived CDR1 and CDR2 are SGHVS and FNYEAQ. This CDR3 has 15 residues. Here the CDR3 reads CASSLGWQGQDTIYF. DNA of the CDR3: TGTGCCAGCAGCTTAGGATGGCAGGGACAGGACACCATATATTTT.

The chain is built from TRBV2 and TRBJ2-7; 9 bases map to TRBD2. Germline CDR1 and CDR2: SNHLY and FYNNEI. CDR3 length: 16 residues. Trimming at V came to 2 bases and at J to 5 bases, leaving 10 bases not matched to a gene. The CDR3 loop reads CASSEYGAGGPHEQYF. DNA of the CDR3: TGTGCCAGCAGTGAATACGGGGCGGGGGGGCCACACGAGCAGTACTTC.